Listed here are 2 T cell receptor beta chains from one sample, sequenced in a study of T-cell memory formation after mild COVID-19. Each CDR3 protein is one row after TCRdb ran MiXCR on the 5' RACE reads. The table has 190,000 or so distinct CDR3 sequences, around 21% seen once; the top ten hold approximately 22%. The sequenced material came from PBMCs or a T cell subset sorted from them (not recorded which). Every receptor here comes from an adult woman who had mild COVID-19 (a few samples of this study predate the infection). Cell type and time point are not known.

This clonotype was detected only a few times. The chain's CDR3 is CASSQFLAGVREQFF. The DNA for the CDR3 is TGTGCCAGCAGCCAGTTCCTAGCGGGAGTAAGGGAGCAGTTCTTC. This sequence joins TRBV14 and TRBJ2-1; TRBD2 agrees at 10 bases. There are 15 residues in the CDR3. Germline V gene data show CDR1 as SGHDN and CDR2 as FVKESK. The trim removed 3 bases at V and 10 bases at J, leaving 9 bases unmatched. The whole variable domain, filled in from reference TRBV14 and TRBJ2-1, reads EAGVTQFPSHSVIEKGQTVTLRCDPISGHDNLYWYRRVMGKEIKFLLHFVKESKQDESGMPNNRFLAERTGGTYSTLKVQPAELEDSGVYFCASSQFLAGVREQFFGPGTRLTVL.

The chain has TRBV4-1 and TRBJ2-3; weak D call: TRBD1 (6 bases). Germline-derived CDR1 and CDR2 are MGHRA and YSYEKL. The V end was cut by 4 bases, the J end by 2 bases, with 16 bases between. The CDR3 sequence is 16 residues long. Written as DNA, the CDR3 is TGCGCCAGCAGCCCCGGGACACACATCTTCACAGATACGCAGTATTTT. It yields the protein CASSPGTHIFTDTQYF.